Listed here are 18 T cell receptor beta chains from one sample, sequenced in a study of CD8+ T cells in alopecia areata. After isolation, RNA underwent reverse transcription to generate cDNA as the sequencing template. Profiling relied on immunoSEQ multiplex PCR, and the TCRdb table lists in-frame clones only, not all of them. The sample consists of hundreds of thousands of clones, roughly 63% of them appearing once. Treatment denoted: oral pan-JAK inhibitor, 5-10 mg twice daily. The material sequenced was CD4+ T cells sorted from blood, taken at week 52, from a patient treated with tofacitinib. The source is a human donor with alopecia areata.

This sequence joins TRBV7-3 and TRBJ2-1; no definite D call. This CDR3 is built from 16 residues. Trimming removed 1 base at V and 6 bases at J, with 16 bases between. Germline assignment: CDR1 SGHTA and CDR2 FQGTGA. This CDR3 reads CASSLRRSPSGNEQFF. The CDR3 nucleotides read TGTGCCAGCAGCTTAAGGCGGTCACCCTCGGGCAATGAGCAGTTCTTC.

The chain links TRBV5-6 to TRBJ1-6; tentative D call: TRBD1 (5 bases). CDR1 is SGHDT and CDR2 is YYEEEE in the germline V gene. V gave up 4 bases and J gave up 7 bases, with 18 bases separating them. CDR3 length: 16 amino acids. CDR3 in amino acids: CASSPAFDSKNSPLHF. Written as DNA, the CDR3 is TGTGCCAGCAGCCCCGCTTTCGACAGCAAGAATTCACCCCTCCACTTT.

The chain recombines TRBV5-1 with TRBJ1-2; possible D gene TRBD1, 5 bases. Between the trimmed V and J ends, which lost 0 bases and 8 bases, there was a span of 17 bases. The germline gives CDR1 SGHRS, CDR2 YFSETQ. The CDR3 is made up of 15 amino acids. The CDR3 DNA sequence: TGCGCCAGCAGCTTGGCCGACGGCGGGGCTGGCGGCTACACCTTC. Translated: CASSLADGGAGGYTF.

V gene TRBV5-1 combines with J gene TRBJ2-7; TRBD1 matches at 9 bases. The CDR3 consists of 14 residues. Germline lookup yields CDR1 SGHRS and CDR2 YFSETQ. V shed 3 bases and J 3 bases; nucleotides not matched to a gene: 4. CDR3 sequence reads: CASSSGTGNYEQYF. In DNA, the CDR3 is TGCGCCAGCAGCTCCGGGACAGGGAACTACGAGCAGTACTTC.

This clone was counted only a few times. V and J are TRBV5-1 and TRBJ2-5, with 9 bases fitting TRBD2. Germline trimming cut 4 bases from V and 4 bases from J; bases unmatched to any gene: 8. The CDR3 sequence is 15 residues long. CDR1 SGHRS and CDR2 YFSETQ come from the germline V gene. The CDR3 protein is CASSILAGTPETQYF. In DNA, the CDR3 is TGCGCCAGCAGCATCCTAGCGGGGACGCCAGAGACCCAGTACTTC.

This rearrangement joins TRBV30 to TRBJ2-6, with 8 bases identical to TRBD1. V dropped 0 bases and J dropped 3; count of bases not matched to a gene: 13. The germline V gene encodes CDR1 GTSNPN and CDR2 SVGIG (reference sequence). The CDR3 runs 19 residues. CDR3 region: CAWSVTKDRALFGANVLTF. DNA of the CDR3: TGTGCCTGGAGTGTTACGAAGGACAGGGCCTTGTTTGGGGCCAACGTCCTGACTTTC.

This chain uses TRBV29-1 with TRBJ2-1; D is unclear. CDR3 length: 14 amino acids. Germline CDR1 is SQVTM and CDR2 is ANQGSEA. V dropped 6 bases and J dropped 6 bases, with 18 bases sitting between them. DNA of the CDR3: TGCAGCGTGAGGCTCAGAGTGGGTCCCAATGAGCAGTTCTTC. Its protein product is CSVRLRVGPNEQFF.

This clone was counted between two and nine times. This rearrangement joins TRBV27 to TRBJ1-6, with D possibly TRBD1 on 5 matching bases. The germline CDR1 and CDR2 sequences are MNHEY and SMNVEV (reference sequence). Trimming pared 1 base from V and 0 bases from J, leaving 7 bases between. The CDR3 contains 16 residues. This chain's CDR3 is CASSLFRVSYNSPLHF. CDR3 DNA sequence: TGTGCCAGCAGTTTATTCAGGGTCTCCTATAATTCACCCCTCCACTTT.

CDR3: CASSQVGTVSYEQYF. CDR3 DNA: TGTGCCAGCAGCCAGGTAGGGACAGTCAGCTACGAGCAGTACTTC. The rearrangement joins TRBV4-2 to TRBJ2-7; the match to TRBD1 covers 7 bases. Germline CDR1 is LGHNA and CDR2 is YNFKEQ. The CDR3 length is 15 residues. V shed 3 bases and J 3 bases; nucleotides not matched to a gene: 8.

The J gene is TRBJ2-1, the V gene TRBV5-1; D is tentatively TRBD1 or TRBD2 (5 bases each). This CDR3 has 13 residues. With 4 bases removed from V and 7 bases from J, the gap between germline ends came to 12 bases. Germline-derived CDR1 and CDR2 are SGHRS and YFSETQ. CDR3 nucleotide sequence: TGCGCCAGCAGCATACTAGGGGTAAATGAGCAGTTCTTC. It is translated as CASSILGVNEQFF. Looking up the rest from reference TRBV5-1 and TRBJ2-1 gives the full variable domain: KAGVTQTPRYLIKTRGQQVTLSCSPISGHRSVSWYQQTPGQGLQFLFEYFSETQRNKGNFPGRFSGRQFSNSRSEMNVSTLELGDSALYLCASSILGVNEQFFGPGTRLTVL.

The chain recombines TRBV4-3 with TRBJ1-2; no clear D gene. There are 14 residues in the CDR3. The germline CDR1 and CDR2 sequences are LGHNA and YSLEER. V was shortened by 0 bases and J by 1 base, with 6 bases between the two germline ends. The DNA of the CDR3 is TGCGCCAGCAGCCAAGAAGACGTTAACTATGGCTACACCTTC. Its protein is CASSQEDVNYGYTF.

The chain recombines TRBV7-8 with TRBJ2-1; 7 nucleotides match TRBD1. The length of the CDR3 is 14 residues. Trimming took 6 bases from V and 8 from J; bases not matched to a gene: 10. CDR1 and CDR2 from the germline V gene are SGHVS and FQNEAQ. DNA for the CDR3: TGTGCCAGCAGGAAGGGGACAGTGGGGGATGAGCAGTTCTTC. Amino acid sequence: CASRKGTVGDEQFF.

Concerning this clone: Within the sample, other DNA sequences also encode this same CDR3. This chain connects TRBV20-1 to TRBJ1-2; no clear D. The CDR3 spans 8 residues. Germline assignment: CDR1 DFQATT and CDR2 SNEGSKA (reference sequence). V lost 3 bases and J 8 bases, leaving 1 base between the germline ends. The CDR3 nucleotides read TGCAGTGCTAGCGGCTACACCTTC. Translated, it gives CSASGYTF.

The chain couples TRBV6-5 to TRBJ2-2; possibly TRBD1 or TRBD2 for D (5 bases each). Trimming shortened V by 4 bases and J by 8 bases, and 17 bases separated the two germline ends. CDR3 size: 15 residues. CDR1 MNHEY and CDR2 SVGAGI come from the germline V gene. In DNA, the CDR3 is TGTGCCAGCAGTTCCCCGGGGCTGCCCTCTGGGGAGCTGTTTTTT. Encoded protein: CASSSPGLPSGELFF.

The V and J genes are TRBV6-6 and TRBJ2-6; D is unclear. Germline CDR1 reads MNHNY; CDR2 reads SVGAGI (reference sequence). Between the trimmed V and J ends, which lost 8 bases and 1 base, there was a span of 0 bases. The CDR3 is 11 residues long. This chain's CDR3 is CASSGANVLTF. The CDR3 DNA is TGTGCCAGCTCTGGGGCCAACGTCCTGACTTTC.

The chain links TRBV7-3 to TRBJ2-7; the D call may be TRBD1 or TRBD2 (6 bases each). Trimming left V 4 bases short and J 3 bases short, with 13 bases between. Per germline, CDR1 SGHTA and CDR2 FQGTGA. The CDR3 length is 14 residues. CDR3 coding DNA: TGTGCCAGCAGCTCACAGGGAGCGGGCTACGAGCAGTACTTC. Translated, it gives CASSSQGAGYEQYF.

The chain joins TRBV5-6 to TRBJ2-5; D perhaps matches TRBD1 (5 bases). Trimming removed 4 bases from V and 0 bases from J, with 16 bases in between. CDR1 SGHDT and CDR2 YYEEEE come from the germline V gene. The CDR3 runs to 16 residues. The CDR3 region is CASSLRGMTYQETQYF. As DNA, the CDR3 is TGTGCCAGCAGCCTAAGGGGTATGACATACCAAGAGACCCAGTACTTC.

Comments on this clone: The sample holds other DNA sequences that translate to the same CDR3. The chain couples TRBV5-1 to TRBJ2-5; D unclear. The CDR3 extends over 12 amino acids. V was shortened by 2 bases and J by 3 bases, with 5 bases between the two germline ends. Germline assignment: CDR1 SGHRS and CDR2 YFSETQ. CDR3 region: CASSLTEETQYF. CDR3 sequence (DNA): TGCGCCAGCAGCTTAACGGAAGAGACCCAGTACTTC.